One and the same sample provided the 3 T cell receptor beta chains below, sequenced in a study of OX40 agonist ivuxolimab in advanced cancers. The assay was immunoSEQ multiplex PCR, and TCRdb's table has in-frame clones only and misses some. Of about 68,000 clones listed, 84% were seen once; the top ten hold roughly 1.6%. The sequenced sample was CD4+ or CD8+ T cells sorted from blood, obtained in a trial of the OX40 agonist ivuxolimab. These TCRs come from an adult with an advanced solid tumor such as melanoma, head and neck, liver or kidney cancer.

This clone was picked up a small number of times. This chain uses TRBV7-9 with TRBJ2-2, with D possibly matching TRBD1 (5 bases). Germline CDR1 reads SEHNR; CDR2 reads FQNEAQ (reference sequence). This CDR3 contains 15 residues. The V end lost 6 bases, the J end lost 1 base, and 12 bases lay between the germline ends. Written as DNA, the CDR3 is TGTGCCAGCAGGTACAGGCAACTGAACACCGGGGAGCTGTTTTTT. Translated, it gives CASRYRQLNTGELFF.

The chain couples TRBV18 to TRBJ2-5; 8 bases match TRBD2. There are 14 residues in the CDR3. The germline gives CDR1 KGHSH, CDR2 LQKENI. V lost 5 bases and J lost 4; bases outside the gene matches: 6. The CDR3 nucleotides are TGTGCCAGCTCAGCAAGCGGGGGCGCAGAGACCCAGTACTTC. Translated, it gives CASSASGGAETQYF.

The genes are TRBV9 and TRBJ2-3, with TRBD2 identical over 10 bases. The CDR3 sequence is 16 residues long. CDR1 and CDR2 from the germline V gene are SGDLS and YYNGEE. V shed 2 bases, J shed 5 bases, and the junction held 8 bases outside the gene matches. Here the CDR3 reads CASSVMSSGSGDTQYF. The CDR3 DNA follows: TGTGCCAGCAGCGTTATGTCTAGCGGGAGCGGAGATACGCAGTATTTT.